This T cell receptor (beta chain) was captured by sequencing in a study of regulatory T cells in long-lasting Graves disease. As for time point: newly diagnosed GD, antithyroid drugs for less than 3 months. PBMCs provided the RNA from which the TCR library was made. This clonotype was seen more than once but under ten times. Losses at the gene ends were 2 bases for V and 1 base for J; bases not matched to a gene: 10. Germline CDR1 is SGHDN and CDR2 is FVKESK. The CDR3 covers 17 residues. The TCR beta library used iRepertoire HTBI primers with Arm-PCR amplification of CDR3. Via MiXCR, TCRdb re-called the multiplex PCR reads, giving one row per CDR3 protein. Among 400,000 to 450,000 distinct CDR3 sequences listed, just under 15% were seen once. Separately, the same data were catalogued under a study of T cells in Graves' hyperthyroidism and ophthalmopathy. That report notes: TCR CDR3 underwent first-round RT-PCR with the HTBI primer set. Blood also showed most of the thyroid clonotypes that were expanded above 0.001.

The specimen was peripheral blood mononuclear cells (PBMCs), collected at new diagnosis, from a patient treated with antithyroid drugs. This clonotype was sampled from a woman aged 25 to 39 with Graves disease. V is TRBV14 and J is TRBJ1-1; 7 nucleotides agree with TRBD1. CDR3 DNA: TGTGCCAGCAGCCAAAATCGGACAGGTTCGAGGAACACTGAAGCTTTCTTT. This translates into CASSQNRTGSRNTEAFF.